Sequencing of this T cell receptor beta chain was carried out in a study of blood T cells in healthy people across ages. Through a sample-barcoded 5' primer and a J-beta primer mix, a second PCR was run for roughly 7 to 12 cycles. The authors tagged each cDNA molecule using a template-switch adaptor with 12 random nucleotides. TCRdb ran MiXCR on the 5' RACE reads and lists one entry per CDR3 protein. The table lists approximately 1.5 million distinct CDR3 sequences, roughly two fifths of them singletons. The CDR3 has 16 amino acids. Trimming cost V 1 base and J 3 bases, with 16 bases left between them. Per germline, CDR1 DFQATT and CDR2 SNEGSKA (reference sequence).

This clonotype was obtained from a woman between 18 and 29 years old in good health. The sequenced sample was blood. V usage is TRBV20-1 and J usage is TRBJ2-1; perhaps D is TRBD1 or TRBD2 (6 bases each). As DNA, the CDR3 is TGCAGTGCTAGAGGATTCGGCAGGGGACTCTACAATGAGCAGTTCTTC. This encodes CSARGFGRGLYNEQFF.